These 2 T cell receptor beta chains were all obtained from the same sample, sequenced in a study of blood T cell repertoires in COVID-19. The table came from immunoSEQ multiplex PCR; TCRdb's copy has only in-frame clones and leaves some out. The sample consists of 350,000 to 450,000 clones, around 85% of them appearing once. Sequenced material: peripheral blood. Source of these receptors: a young woman with acute or convalescent COVID-19.

The chain combines TRBV27 with TRBJ2-7; 10 nucleotides align to TRBD2. The length of the CDR3 is 15 residues. The V segment lost 6 bases and the J segment 3 bases; nucleotides outside the gene matches: 8. CDR1 and CDR2 (germline): MNHEY, SMNVEV (reference sequence). CDR3 amino acids: CASSSRTSGFYEQYF. The CDR3 DNA follows: TGTGCCAGCAGCTCCCGGACTAGCGGTTTCTACGAGCAGTACTTC.

V gene TRBV30 combines with J gene TRBJ2-7; D may be TRBD1 (6 bases). V was shortened by 4 bases and J by 5 bases, with 21 bases between the two germline ends. The germline V gene has CDR1 GTSNPN and CDR2 SVGIG (reference sequence). CDR3 length equals 15 residues. CDR3 nucleotide sequence: TGTGCCTGGAAAAGGGGGACGAGCGCCGGGGACGAGCAGTACTTC. Translating it yields CAWKRGTSAGDEQYF.